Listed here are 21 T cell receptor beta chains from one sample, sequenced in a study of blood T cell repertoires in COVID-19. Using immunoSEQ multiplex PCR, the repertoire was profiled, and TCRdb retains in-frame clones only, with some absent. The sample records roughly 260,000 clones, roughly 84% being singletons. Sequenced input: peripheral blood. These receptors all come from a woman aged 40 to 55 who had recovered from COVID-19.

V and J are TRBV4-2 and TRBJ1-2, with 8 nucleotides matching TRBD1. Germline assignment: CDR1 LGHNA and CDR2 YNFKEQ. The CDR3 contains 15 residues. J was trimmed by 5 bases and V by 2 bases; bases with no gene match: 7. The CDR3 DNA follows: TGTGCCAGCAGCCAACGACAGGGGTTGGCGTATGGCTACACCTTC. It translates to CASSQRQGLAYGYTF.

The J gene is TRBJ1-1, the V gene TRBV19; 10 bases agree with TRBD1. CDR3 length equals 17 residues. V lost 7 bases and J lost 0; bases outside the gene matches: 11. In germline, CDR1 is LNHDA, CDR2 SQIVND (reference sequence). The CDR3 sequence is CASTPGTGANMNTEAFF. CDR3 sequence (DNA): TGTGCCAGTACTCCCGGGACAGGGGCAAATATGAACACTGAAGCTTTCTTT.

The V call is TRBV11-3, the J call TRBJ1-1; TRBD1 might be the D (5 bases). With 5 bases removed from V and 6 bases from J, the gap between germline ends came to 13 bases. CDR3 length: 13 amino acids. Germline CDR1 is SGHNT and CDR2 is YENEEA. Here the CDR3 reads CASSLAGNPEAFF. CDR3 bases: TGTGCCAGCAGCCTGGCAGGGAATCCTGAAGCTTTCTTT.

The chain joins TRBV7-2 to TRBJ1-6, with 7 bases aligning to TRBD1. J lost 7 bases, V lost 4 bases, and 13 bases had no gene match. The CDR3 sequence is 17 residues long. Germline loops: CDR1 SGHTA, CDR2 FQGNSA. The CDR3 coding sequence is TGTGCCAGCAGCTCGGGGCCCCAACAGGGGCGGAATTCACCCCTCCACTTT. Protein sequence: CASSSGPQQGRNSPLHF.

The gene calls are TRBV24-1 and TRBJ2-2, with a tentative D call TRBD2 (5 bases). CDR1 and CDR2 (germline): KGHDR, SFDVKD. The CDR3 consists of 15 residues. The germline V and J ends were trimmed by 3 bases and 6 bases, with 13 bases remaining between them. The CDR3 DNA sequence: TGTGCCACCAGTGATCCAACTAGTTTGCCCGGGGAGCTGTTTTTT. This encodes CATSDPTSLPGELFF.

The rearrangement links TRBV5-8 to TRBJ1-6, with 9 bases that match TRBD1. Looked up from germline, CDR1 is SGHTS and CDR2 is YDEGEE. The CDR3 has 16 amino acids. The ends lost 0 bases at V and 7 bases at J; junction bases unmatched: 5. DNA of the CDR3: TGTGCCAGCAGCTTGGCCGGACAGGGGCTCAATTCACCCCTCCACTTT. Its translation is CASSLAGQGLNSPLHF.

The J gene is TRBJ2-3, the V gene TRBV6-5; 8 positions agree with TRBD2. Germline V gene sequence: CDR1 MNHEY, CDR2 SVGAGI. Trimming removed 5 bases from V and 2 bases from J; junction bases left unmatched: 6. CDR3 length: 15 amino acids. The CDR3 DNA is TGTGCCAGCAGTCGCGATAGCGGGAACACAGATACGCAGTATTTT. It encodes CASSRDSGNTDTQYF.

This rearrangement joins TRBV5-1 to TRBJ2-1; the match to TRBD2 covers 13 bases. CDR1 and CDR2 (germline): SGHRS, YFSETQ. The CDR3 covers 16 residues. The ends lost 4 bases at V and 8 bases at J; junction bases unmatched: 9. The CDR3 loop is CASSRSLAGGPYEQFF. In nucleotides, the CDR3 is TGCGCCAGCAGCCGATCACTAGCGGGAGGGCCCTATGAGCAGTTCTTC.

CDR3 nucleotide sequence: TGTGCCAGCAGTTTCGATGGACAGGGGGCGAATGAGCAGTACTTC. Translated: CASSFDGQGANEQYF. V and J are TRBV6-2 or TRBV6-3 and TRBJ2-7; 11 bases fit TRBD1. Germline CDR1 MNHEY, CDR2 SVGEGT. Trimming took 4 bases from V and 7 from J; bases not matched to a gene: 9. The CDR3 consists of 15 residues.

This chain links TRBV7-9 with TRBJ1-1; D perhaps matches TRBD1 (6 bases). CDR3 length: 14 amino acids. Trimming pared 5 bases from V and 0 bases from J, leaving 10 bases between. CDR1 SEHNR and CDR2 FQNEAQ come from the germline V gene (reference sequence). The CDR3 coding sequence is TGTGCCAGCAGCACGCCAGGGGTGAACACTGAAGCTTTCTTT. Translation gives CASSTPGVNTEAFF.

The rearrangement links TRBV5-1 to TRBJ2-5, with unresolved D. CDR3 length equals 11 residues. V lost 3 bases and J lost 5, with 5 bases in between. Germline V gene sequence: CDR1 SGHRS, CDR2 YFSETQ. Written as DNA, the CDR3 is TGCGCCAGCAGCTCCCCGGAGACCCAGTACTTC. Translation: CASSSPETQYF.

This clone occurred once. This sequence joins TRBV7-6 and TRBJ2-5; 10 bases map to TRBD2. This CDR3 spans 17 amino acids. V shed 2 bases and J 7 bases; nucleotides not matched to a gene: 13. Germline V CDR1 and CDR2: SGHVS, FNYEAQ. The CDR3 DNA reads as TGTGCCAGCAGCTTAACTGCCACTAGCGGGGCCCGAGGGACCCAGTACTTC. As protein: CASSLTATSGARGTQYF.

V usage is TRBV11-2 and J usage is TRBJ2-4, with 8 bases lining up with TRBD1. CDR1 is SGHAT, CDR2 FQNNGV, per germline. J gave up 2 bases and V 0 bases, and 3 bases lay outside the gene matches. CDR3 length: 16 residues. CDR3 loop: CASSLEGTGTKNIQYF. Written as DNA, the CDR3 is TGTGCCAGCAGCTTAGAAGGGACAGGAACCAAAAACATTCAGTACTTC.

CDR3 region: CASSQEGAWTGELFF. CDR3 DNA sequence: TGTGCCAGCAGCCAAGAAGGGGCTTGGACCGGGGAGCTGTTTTTT. V and J are TRBV14 and TRBJ2-2, with D possibly TRBD1 on 5 matching bases. Germline CDR1 SGHDN, CDR2 FVKESK. The V end lost 0 bases, the J end lost 5 bases, and 10 bases lay between the germline ends. This CDR3 contains 15 residues. The whole variable domain, filled in from reference TRBV14 and TRBJ2-2, reads EAGVTQFPSHSVIEKGQTVTLRCDPISGHDNLYWYRRVMGKEIKFLLHFVKESKQDESGMPNNRFLAERTGGTYSTLKVQPAELEDSGVYFCASSQEGAWTGELFFGEGSRLTVL.

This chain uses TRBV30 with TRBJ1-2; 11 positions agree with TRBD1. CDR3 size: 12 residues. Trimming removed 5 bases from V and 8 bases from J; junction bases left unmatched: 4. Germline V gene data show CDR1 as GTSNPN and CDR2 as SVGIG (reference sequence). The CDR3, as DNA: TGTGCCTGGGGACAGGGGGCAAGGGGCTACACCTTC. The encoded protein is CAWGQGARGYTF.

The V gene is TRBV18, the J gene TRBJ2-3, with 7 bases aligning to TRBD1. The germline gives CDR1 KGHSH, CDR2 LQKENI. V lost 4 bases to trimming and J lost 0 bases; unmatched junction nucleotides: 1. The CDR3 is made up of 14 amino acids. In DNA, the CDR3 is TGTGCCAGCTCACGGACAGGAAGCACAGATACGCAGTATTTT. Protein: CASSRTGSTDTQYF.

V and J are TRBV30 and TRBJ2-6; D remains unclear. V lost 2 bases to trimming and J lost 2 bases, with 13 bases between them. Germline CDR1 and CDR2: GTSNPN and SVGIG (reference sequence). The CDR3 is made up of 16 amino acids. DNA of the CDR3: TGTGCCTGGAGTCCGACAATTCAAACTGGGGCCAACGTCCTGACTTTC. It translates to CAWSPTIQTGANVLTF. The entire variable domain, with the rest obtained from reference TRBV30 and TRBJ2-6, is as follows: SQTIHQWPATLVQPVGSPLSLECTVEGTSNPNLYWYRQAAGRGLQLLFYSVGIGQISSEVPQNLSASRPQDRQFILSSKKLLLSDSGFYLCAWSPTIQTGANVLTFGAGSRLTVL.

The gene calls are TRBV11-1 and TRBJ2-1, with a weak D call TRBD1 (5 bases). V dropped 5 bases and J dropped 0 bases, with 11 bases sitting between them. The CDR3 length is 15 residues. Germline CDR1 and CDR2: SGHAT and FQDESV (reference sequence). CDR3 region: CASSQQAHSYNEQFF. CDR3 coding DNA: TGTGCCAGCAGCCAACAGGCCCACTCCTACAATGAGCAGTTCTTC.

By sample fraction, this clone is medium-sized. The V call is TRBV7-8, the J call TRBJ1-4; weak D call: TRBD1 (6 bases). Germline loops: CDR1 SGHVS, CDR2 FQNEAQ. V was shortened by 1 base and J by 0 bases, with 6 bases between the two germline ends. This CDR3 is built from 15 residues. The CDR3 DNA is TGTGCCAGCAGCTTAGGGACAGCAACTAATGAAAAACTGTTTTTT. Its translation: CASSLGTATNEKLFF.

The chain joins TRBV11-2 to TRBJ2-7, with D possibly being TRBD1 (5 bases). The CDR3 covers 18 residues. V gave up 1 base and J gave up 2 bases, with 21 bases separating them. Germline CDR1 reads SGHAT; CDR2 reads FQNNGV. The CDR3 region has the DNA TGTGCCAGCAGCTTAGTTTATGGGTCGACAGAACCCACCTACGAGCAGTACTTC. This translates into CASSLVYGSTEPTYEQYF. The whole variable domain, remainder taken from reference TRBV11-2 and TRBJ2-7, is EAGVAQSPRYKIIEKRQSVAFWCNPISGHATLYWYQQILGQGPKLLIQFQNNGVVDDSQLPKDRFSAERLKGVDSTLKIQPAKLEDSAVYLCASSLVYGSTEPTYEQYFGPGTRLTVT.

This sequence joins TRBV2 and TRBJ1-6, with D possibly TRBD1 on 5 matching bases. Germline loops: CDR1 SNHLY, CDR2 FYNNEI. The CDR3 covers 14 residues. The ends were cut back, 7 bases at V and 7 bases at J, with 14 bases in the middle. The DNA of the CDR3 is TGTGCCAGCACCGCAGGGTTCTTAAATTCACCCCTCCACTTT. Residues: CASTAGFLNSPLHF.